This record looks at one TCR beta chain sequence and its context. Antigen: not known. The authors split each subset's genomic DNA evenly across several immunoSEQ plates. Sorted-subset replicate PCRs used about 180 ng DNA, about 30,000 T cell genomes. The assay was immunoSEQ multiplex PCR, and TCRdb's table has in-frame clones only and misses some. The top ten clones hold approximately 0.36% of a sample with about 2.4 million clones, roughly 93% of them seen once. This record comes from a study of shared clonotypes between healthy human individuals. General study results and limits: On the whole, naive subsets had larger estimated richness than memory subsets had. A reduction in generation probabilities was seen for non-shared clonotypes relative to those shared by all four donors.

Specimen: naive CD4+ T cells from PBMCs. Subset here: CD45RA+ positively selected. The receptor comes from a man between 18 and 35 years old in good health. Some clones in this sample may be carry-over from other donors' samples.

This CDR3 is CASRDGDSYTDTQYF. Here the CDR3 DNA reads TGTGCCAGCAGAGACGGGGATAGCTACACAGATACGCAGTATTTT. J is TRBJ2-3 and V is TRBV6-1; D may be TRBD2 (5 bases). The V gene lost 6 bases and the J gene lost 2 bases, with 15 bases spanning the gap. The CDR3 length is 15 residues. The germline gives CDR1 MNHNS, CDR2 SASEGT.